The T cell receptor beta chain under discussion was sequenced for a study of blood T cells in healthy people across ages. Broader study findings: Age advanced and TCR beta diversity per million T cells fell, roughly linearly. Naive T cell percentage showed a strong correlation with the diversity of TCR beta.

Per germline, CDR1 SGHDT and CDR2 YYEEEE. This CDR3 has 14 amino acids. A second PCR of roughly 7 to 11 cycles used a sample-barcoded 5' primer and a J-beta primer mix. Carrying 12 random nucleotides, a template-switch adaptor labeled each individual cDNA molecule. Via MiXCR, TCRdb re-called the 5' RACE reads, giving one row per CDR3 protein. The sample yields 1.6 million or so distinct CDR3 sequences, about 35% seen once. The sample holds one count of this clonotype. Antigen specificity is unknown. Relative to the germline gene, one junction end is altered; a read error may explain this. The sample was blood. The TCR comes from a woman in her 30s in good health. The chain couples TRBV5-6 to TRBJ2-5; no definite D call. The CDR3 region is CVSSPRLREETQYF. CDR3 bases: TGTGTCAGCAGCCCTCGTTTGCGAGAAGAGACCCAGTACTTC.